This T cell receptor (beta chain) was identified during a study of cytomegalovirus exposure and HLA in healthy donors. Regarding the study as a whole: A missense variant in DCLRE1C was later tied to TCR beta V- and J-gene trimming. The authors later found HLA-associated TCR beta chains more clonally expanded than equally common others.

V lost 6 bases to trimming and J lost 4 bases; unmatched junction nucleotides: 4. The CDR3 consists of 13 residues. Germline assignment: CDR1 SGHVS and CDR2 FQNEAQ. In the PCR, 60 Vbeta and 13 Jbeta primers were used. Clones were sequenced by immunoSEQ multiplex PCR, and TCRdb holds only the in-frame ones, with some missing. The profile shows nearly 200,000 clones, over 70% of them singletons. Concerning this clone itself: Its specificity is not known.

The V call is TRBV7-8, the J call TRBJ1-1; 8 bases agree with TRBD1. The TCR originated in a man aged 25-45 years in good health and CMV-seronegative. The sample taken for sequencing was PBMCs. The CDR3 DNA follows: TGTGCCAGCAGACGGACAGGGACCACTGAAGCTTTCTTT. This gives the protein CASRRTGTTEAFF.